The clone carrying this TCR beta chain was counted between two and nine times. The CDR3 runs to 11 residues. Trimming cost V 7 bases and J 7 bases, with 13 bases left between them. Germline V gives CDR1 SQVTM, CDR2 ANQGSEA. The sample originates from a study of beta chain features in type 1 diabetes. Expressed TCRB transcripts were sequenced because the isolated RNA had all been reverse transcribed beforehand. Assay used: immunoSEQ multiplex PCR; TCRdb lists only in-frame clones, some missing. Among under 400,000 clones listed, less than 20% were seen once. V and J are TRBV29-1 and TRBJ1-1; D uncertain. What was sequenced was naive CD4+ T cells from blood. The TCR sequence derives from a young woman in good health. The CDR3 is CSAFHRGEAFF. CDR3 DNA: TGCAGCGCCTTCCACCGGGGTGAAGCTTTCTTT.